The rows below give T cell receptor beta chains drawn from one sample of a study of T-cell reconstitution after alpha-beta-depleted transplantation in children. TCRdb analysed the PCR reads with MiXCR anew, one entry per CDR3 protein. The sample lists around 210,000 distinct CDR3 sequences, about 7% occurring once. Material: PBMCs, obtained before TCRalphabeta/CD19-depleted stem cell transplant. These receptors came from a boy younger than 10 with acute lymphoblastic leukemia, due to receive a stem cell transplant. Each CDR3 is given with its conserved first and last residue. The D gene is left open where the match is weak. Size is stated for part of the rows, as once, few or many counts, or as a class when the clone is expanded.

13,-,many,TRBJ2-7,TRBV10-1,TGCGCCAGCAGTCGCCAGGGCGCCAACGAGCAGTACTTC,CASSRQGANEQYF
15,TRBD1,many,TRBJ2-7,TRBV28,TGTGCCAGCTCCCGCCCTGGACAGGGGGATAACGAGCAGTACTTC,CASSRPGQGDNEQYF
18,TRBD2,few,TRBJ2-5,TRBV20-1,TGCAGTGCTAGTTTATGGGGGGGGGAGATTTTGCTGAAAGAGACCCAGTACTTC,CSASLWGGEILLKETQYF
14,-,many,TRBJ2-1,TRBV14,TGTGCCAGCAGCCAAGAGGACTTCAACAATGAGCAGTTCTTC,CASSQEDFNNEQFF
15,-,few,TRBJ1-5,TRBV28,TGTGCCAGCAGTTTTGGCCACATTTCAGCCCAGCCCCAGCATTTT,CASSFGHISAQPQHF
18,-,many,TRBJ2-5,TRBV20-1,TGCAGTGCTAGAGATCTCGGGGCACGAGCCACGTACCAAGAGACCCAGTACTTC,CSARDLGARATYQETQYF
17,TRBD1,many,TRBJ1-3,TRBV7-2,TGTGCCAGCAGCTGGTCGGGACAGCCCGGCTCTGGAAACACCATATATTTT,CASSWSGQPGSGNTIYF
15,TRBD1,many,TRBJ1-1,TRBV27,TGTGCCAGCCATCCGGGACAGGGGTATTATGATGAAGCTTTCTTT,CASHPGQGYYDEAFF
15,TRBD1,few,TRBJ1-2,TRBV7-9,TGTGCCAGCAGCTTAGTAGGGGACAGGGTCGATGGCTACACCTTC,CASSLVGDRVDGYTF
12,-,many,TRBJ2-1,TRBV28,TGTGCCAGCAGCCCATTTAACAATGAGCAGTTCTTC,CASSPFNNEQFF
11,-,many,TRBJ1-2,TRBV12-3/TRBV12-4,TGTGCCAGCGGGGGGGGCTATGGCTACACCTTC,CASGGGYGYTF
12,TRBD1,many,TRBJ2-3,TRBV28,TGTGCCAGCAGTTCATCGACAGGGACGCAGTATTTT,CASSSSTGTQYF
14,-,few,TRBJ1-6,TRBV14,TGTGCCAGCAGCCCCCCAGGTTATAATTCACCCCTCCACTTT,CASSPPGYNSPLHF
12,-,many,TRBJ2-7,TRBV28,TGTGCCAGCACTGGAGGTATCTACGAGCAGTACTTC,CASTGGIYEQYF
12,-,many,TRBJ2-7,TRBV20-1,TGCAGTGCTAAAGGACCCTACTACGAGCAGTACTTC,CSAKGPYYEQYF
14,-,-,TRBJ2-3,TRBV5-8,TGTGCCAGCACCCGTGGGGTGCGAGGCCACGCGCAGTATTTT,CASTRGVRGHAQYF
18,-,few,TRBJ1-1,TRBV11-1,TGTGCCAGCAGCTTACTAGAGGCCCGAAGACAGAGAGAGACTGAAGCTTTCTTT,CASSLLEARRQRETEAFF